This TCR beta chain comes out of a study of OX40 agonist ivuxolimab in advanced cancers. In terms of the full investigation: Ivuxolimab, which targeted the costimulatory receptor OX40 (CD134), was an agonistic, fully human IgG2 monoclonal antibody. Intravenous ivuxolimab was administered to patients every 2 weeks at six dose levels: 0.01, 0.1, 0.3, 1.5, 3 and 10 mg/kg. Of the 50 or so patients in dose escalation, around 20 had hepatocellular carcinoma, roughly 15 had melanoma, 9 had renal cell carcinoma and 9 had head and neck cancer. In the dose-escalation cohort, over 65% of patients were male, and the mean age was roughly 60 years, with a range of about 23 to 90. Prior anti-PD-1, anti-PD-L1 or anti-CTLA-4 therapy was permitted, and checkpoint inhibitors had been received by approximately 39% of dose-escalation patients. Partial responses occurred in three dose-escalation patients, of whom one had hepatocellular carcinoma and two had cutaneous melanoma. Peripheral TCRbeta sequencing aimed to test whether ivuxolimab altered TCR sequence diversity and caused clonal T-cell expansion. The paper covers the monotherapy dose-escalation part of the phase I ivuxolimab trial, which included N of about 50 patients.

CDR1 is given as SGHTA and CDR2 as FQGNSA, both from the germline V gene. There are 14 amino acids in the CDR3, from cysteine to phenylalanine inclusive. Solely the CDR3 DNA is kept, with 42 bases framed from the first base. Deletion took 3 bases off V and 1 base off J, with a span of 9 bases between the germline ends. To note about this clone: It lacks a known antigen. No base-level quality is on record; no much larger clone is a single base apart.

For sequencing of the TCRbeta CDR3 region, genomic DNA was extracted from the sorted cells. The immunoSEQ Assay was used to sequence the TCRbeta CDR3 regions. In TCRdb, the immuneACCESS table is reduced to in-frame sequences with V and J assigned. These tables do not hold every clone; where another copy was compared, an unresolved V gene accounts for under half, and the others remain unexplained. This sample lists 17,000 or so clones; over 75% were detected once. Clones ranked in the top ten supply roughly 26% of the sample. Patients with autoimmune disease history or receiving systemic immunosuppression were excluded from the trial. In every dose cohort, peripheral blood was drawn for TCR sequencing at baseline, cycle 4 day 1, and cycle 7 day 1. The samples were taken from a phase I, first-in-human, multicenter, open-label dose-escalation trial of ivuxolimab. Adults with locally advanced or metastatic head and neck squamous cell, hepatocellular, melanoma or renal cell carcinoma were enrolled in the trial. Before TCR sequencing, CD4+ T cells and CD8+ T cells were sorted from peripheral blood as separate populations.

The paper as a whole reports these results and caveats: The antigen specificity of the clonally expanded peripheral T cells was not determined. After ivuxolimab, expanded clones were on average more numerous among CD8+ T cells than among CD4+ T cells. Clonal expansion of both CD4+ and CD8+ blood T cells was observed from baseline to week 6 at doses 0.1 to 3.0 mg/kg. In partial responders in the 0.1-3.0 mg/kg groups, normalized peripheral clonal expansion was found to be among the lowest, especially among CD8+ T cells. Low levels of normalized T-cell clonal expansion were also seen in some patients who did not respond.

This clonotype was obtained from an adult with an advanced solid tumor such as melanoma, head and neck, liver or kidney cancer. The input for sequencing was CD4+ or CD8+ T cells sorted from blood, taken in a trial of the OX40 agonist ivuxolimab. The chain uses TRBV7-2 and TRBJ2-5; the D gene cannot be named for sure. The CDR3 is CASSFTSGQETQYF. The bases read TGTGCCAGCAGCTTCACGTCGGGCCAAGAGACCCAGTACTTC.